The clone carrying this TCR beta chain appeared a single time. Original handling: For nucleated cells, counts were estimated from reference gene primer amplification. Produced via immunoSEQ multiplex PCR; TCRdb's table is partial and in-frame only. Clone size and the V and J calls come from that table; the DNA yielded D and trimming. The repertoire holds 100,000 to 150,000 clones, with 80% to 90% as singletons. The sample comes from a study of blood T cell repertoires in COVID-19. On the study more broadly: The samples span acute and convalescent COVID-19 from the United States, Italy and Spain.

The TCR was taken from a woman in her fifties or sixties with active or convalescent COVID-19. The sequenced sample was peripheral blood.

DNA of the CDR3: TGTGCCAGTAGTATGAGCGGCGGGAGGGCCTCGACCCAGTACTTC. Translation: CASSMSGGRASTQYF. The rearrangement uses TRBV19 and TRBJ2-5, with 9 bases fitting TRBD2. V gave up 3 bases and J gave up 7 bases; unmatched junction bases: 9. The CDR3 consists of 15 residues. Germline lookup yields CDR1 LNHDA and CDR2 SQIVND (reference sequence).